What follows is one TCR beta chain and its context. This receptor's antigen is unknown. No per-base quality is available; no much larger clone lies one base away. This entry comes from a study of control samples from healthy donors and cancer patients (dated by TCRdb to 2019 to 2021). Library method: the immunoSEQ multiplex PCR assay. What TCRdb holds here is the immuneACCESS table cut down to in-frame rearrangements. Part of the clones is not present; checked against another copy, under half of the missing clones reflect an unresolved V gene, and the others are unexplained. The sample table lists more than 35,000 clones, about 83% of them with a count of one. The top ten hold 20% to 25% of the sample. The germline V gene supplies CDR1 SGHTA and CDR2 FQGNSA. CDR3 length: 13 amino acids, cysteine to phenylalanine. Of the read, only the CDR3 DNA is kept; its 39 bases are in frame from base 1. V is clipped by 0 bases and J by 9 bases, and the sequence between their germline boundaries is 9 bases long.

The sample consisted of PBMCs. This TCR came from a woman in her sixties with lung cancer. The sequence joins TRBV7-2 to TRBJ2-1, with the D gene uncertain. The DNA sequence follows: TGTGCCAGCAGCTTAGCGCTTCTGGGTGAGCAGTTCTTC. This codes for CASSLALLGEQFF.